This T cell receptor beta chain stems from a study of memory CD4+ T cells and cytomegalovirus serostatus. Single viable CD3+CD4+CD8-CD45RO+ cells were sorted as the memory CD4+ T cells. This table comes from immunoSEQ multiplex PCR, and its TCRdb copy is limited to in-frame clones, with some not included. The sample has 45,000 to 50,000 clones; roughly 80% are singletons. This CDR3 has 15 residues. Per germline, CDR1 GTSNPN and CDR2 SVGIG (reference sequence). V lost 5 bases to trimming and J lost 0 bases; unmatched junction nucleotides: 6. The sequenced sample was memory CD4+ T cells from blood. The chain links TRBV30 to TRBJ2-2; TRBD1 matches 7 bases. The sequence came from an adult in good health and CMV-seronegative. The CDR3 DNA reads TGTGCCTGGGAGGGACAGATCGCGAACACCGGGGAGCTGTTTTTT. Translation gives CAWEGQIANTGELFF.